This TCR beta chain was recorded in a study of T cells after yellow fever vaccination. Trimming cost V 0 bases and J 4 bases; bases outside gene matches: 11. The germline CDR1 and CDR2 sequences are GTSNPN and SVGIG (reference sequence). This CDR3 is 18 amino acids long. Overall study results and limits: Secondary responses were weaker yet peaked faster, day 5 versus 15.

In TCRdb, the 5' RACE reads were re-called with MiXCR into one record per CDR3 protein. The table includes 350,000 to 450,000 distinct CDR3 sequences, approximately 6% detected once. Notes on this clonotype: Its antigen is undetermined.

V usage is TRBV30 and J usage is TRBJ2-1; 11 bases are shared with TRBD2. The starting material was PBMCs, obtained 5 days after the yellow fever booster vaccination. The origin of this receptor is a man under 40 who received the YFV17D yellow fever vaccine. CDR3 DNA: TGTGCCTGGAGTGTAGGAGTAACTAGCGGGAGTCTATACAATGAGCAGTTCTTC. Residues: CAWSVGVTSGSLYNEQFF. Based on the CDR3 plus reference TRBV30 and TRBJ2-1, the full variable domain is SQTIHQWPATLVQPVGSPLSLECTVEGTSNPNLYWYRQAAGRGLQLLFYSVGIGQISSEVPQNLSASRPQDRQFILSSKKLLLSDSGFYLCAWSVGVTSGSLYNEQFFGPGTRLTVL.